These T cell receptor beta chains were read from a single sample in a study of blood T cell repertoires in COVID-19. The assay was immunoSEQ multiplex PCR, and TCRdb's table has in-frame clones only and misses some. The sample shows about 120,000 clones, about 83% of them seen only once. Sequenced input: peripheral blood. The receptors were gathered from a woman between 50 and 59 years old with acute or convalescent COVID-19. CDR3s leave out the opening cysteine and the closing phenylalanine or tryptophan. Each record gives: J gene, V gene, CDR3 protein.

J: TRBJ1-1
V: TRBV12-5
CDR3: ASALREAF

J: TRBJ2-7
V: TRBV5-1
CDR3: ASSTTSGGAYEQY

J: TRBJ2-7
V: TRBV4-3
CDR3: ASSQDSQGGSYEQY

J: TRBJ1-2
V: TRBV30
CDR3: AWSVRDKGGYT

J: TRBJ1-1
V: TRBV12-3/TRBV12-4
CDR3: ADRGDNTEAF

J: TRBJ1-1
V: TRBV5-6
CDR3: ASSLGPLMNTEAF

J: TRBJ1-1
V: TRBV7-2
CDR3: ASSLAPLGQGGTEAF

J: TRBJ1-2
V: TRBV6-1
CDR3: ASSGSRGQGNKGYGYT

J: TRBJ1-5
V: TRBV6-1
CDR3: ASSERAALGNQPQH

J: TRBJ2-4
V: TRBV7-9
CDR3: ASSLNSGRAGTKNIQY

J: TRBJ2-3
V: TRBV6-6
CDR3: ASSRGGGDTQY

J: TRBJ2-5
V: TRBV6-2/TRBV6-3
CDR3: ASSYSSGRRYETQY

J: TRBJ1-2
V: TRBV5-8
CDR3: ASSLGRGGNYGYT

J: TRBJ1-5
V: TRBV6-2/TRBV6-3
CDR3: ASSPGTVNQPQH

J: TRBJ1-2
V: TRBV10-2
CDR3: ASSASPLTWGRKGNLANYGYT